These 26 T cell receptor beta chains were sequenced from one sample in a study of blood T cell repertoires in COVID-19. Clones were sequenced by immunoSEQ multiplex PCR, and TCRdb holds only the in-frame ones, with some missing. The sample has about 200,000 clones, around 87% seen once. The specimen was PBMCs or T cells enriched from blood (not recorded which). Every receptor here comes from a woman in her thirties or forties in a cohort exposed to, infected with or recovered from COVID-19 (not recorded which).

J is TRBJ2-5 and V is TRBV7-6, with D possibly being TRBD1 (5 bases). The CDR3 sequence is 12 residues long. Trimming shortened V by 5 bases and J by 2 bases, and 6 bases separated the two germline ends. Germline V lookup: CDR1 SGHVS, CDR2 FNYEAQ. CDR3 bases: TGTGCCAGCAGCCGACAGCAAGAGACCCAGTACTTC. As protein: CASSRQQETQYF. Variable domain in full (rest from reference TRBV7-6 and TRBJ2-5): GAGVSQSPRYKVTKRGQDVALRCDPISGHVSLYWYRQALGQGPEFLTYFNYEAQQDKSGLPNDRFSAERPEGSISTLTIQRTEQRDSAMYRCASSRQQETQYFGPGTRLLVL.

This sequence joins TRBV7-8 and TRBJ2-7, with 9 bases identical to TRBD1. The CDR3 spans 16 residues. The ends lost 5 bases at V and 4 bases at J; junction bases unmatched: 12. Germline assignment: CDR1 SGHVS and CDR2 FQNEAQ. CDR3 nucleotides: TGTGCCAGCAGCCCCCGGACAGGGGATGGGGGATACGAGCAGTACTTC. This translates into CASSPRTGDGGYEQYF.

This clone showed up just once. The chain has TRBV10-3 and TRBJ1-2; D is unclear. CDR1 is ENHRY, CDR2 SYGVKD, per germline. The CDR3 spans 15 residues. Trimming took off 7 bases at V and 4 bases at J, with 19 bases between the two ends. CDR3 residues: CAINGQERTFYGYTF. The DNA for the CDR3 is TGTGCCATCAACGGCCAGGAGAGGACTTTCTATGGCTACACCTTC.

The chain carries TRBV27 and TRBJ1-2, with D possibly being TRBD1 (5 bases). CDR1 is MNHEY and CDR2 is SMNVEV in the germline V gene (reference sequence). The CDR3 totals 13 residues. V lost 3 bases, J lost 2 bases, and 7 bases lay in between. This CDR3 reads CASSFDRNYGYTF. CDR3 sequence (DNA): TGTGCCAGCAGTTTTGACAGAAACTATGGCTACACCTTC.

This chain connects TRBV5-1 to TRBJ2-1; a weak D match, TRBD2 (6 bases). The CDR3 runs to 14 residues. Germline V gives CDR1 SGHRS, CDR2 YFSETQ. The V end was cut by 5 bases, the J end by 5 bases, with 14 bases between. The CDR3 DNA reads as TGCGCCAGCAGGCCGCCTGGGGGGAACAATGAGCAGTTCTTC. Amino acids: CASRPPGGNNEQFF.

This sequence joins TRBV15 and TRBJ1-1; TRBD1 matches 8 bases. Germline trimming cut 5 bases from V and 9 bases from J; bases unmatched to any gene: 8. CDR1 and CDR2 from the germline V gene are LNHNV and YYDKDF (reference sequence). The CDR3 has 13 amino acids. CDR3 coding DNA: TGTGCCACCAGCGAGGGTCGGACAGGGCAAGCTTTCTTT. As protein: CATSEGRTGQAFF.

CDR3 protein: CARSFQGFMNEKLFF. The CDR3 region has the DNA TGTGCCAGAAGCTTCCAGGGGTTCATGAATGAAAAACTGTTTTTT. The chain joins TRBV5-3 to TRBJ1-4; possible D gene TRBD1, 6 bases. TRBV5-3 is labeled an ORF, and its function is uncertain. CDR3 length equals 15 residues. Between the trimmed V and J ends, which lost 2 bases and 5 bases, there was a span of 13 bases.

The chain employs TRBV10-3 and TRBJ1-2; 7 nucleotides line up with TRBD1. The CDR3 sequence is 14 residues long. Germline loops: CDR1 ENHRY, CDR2 SYGVKD. Trimming cost V 0 bases and J 4 bases; bases outside gene matches: 2. CDR3 coding DNA: TGTGCCATCAGTGAGTCAGGGGACAGCTATGGCTACACCTTC. Translating it yields CAISESGDSYGYTF.

CDR3 sequence: CASSPPSAYEQYF. The CDR3 DNA reads as TGTGCCAGCAGCCCCCCCAGCGCCTACGAGCAGTACTTC. This sequence joins TRBV7-2 and TRBJ2-7; no clear D gene. This CDR3 contains 13 residues. V was trimmed by 5 bases and J by 2 bases, leaving 10 bases between them. Per the germline V gene, CDR1 is SGHTA and CDR2 is FQGNSA.

The rearrangement uses TRBV18 and TRBJ2-5, with 9 bases identical to TRBD1. Germline assignment: CDR1 KGHSH and CDR2 LQKENI. CDR3 length: 14 amino acids. The V gene end was trimmed by 3 bases and the J gene end by 4 bases; junction bases not matched to a gene: 3. The CDR3 is CASSPGQGGETQYF. For the CDR3, the DNA is TGTGCCAGCTCACCGGGACAGGGAGGAGAGACCCAGTACTTC.

This chain links TRBV28 with TRBJ1-1, with 8 nucleotides matching TRBD1. Losses at the gene ends were 6 bases for V and 5 bases for J; bases not matched to a gene: 14. Germline V lookup: CDR1 MDHEN, CDR2 SYDVKM. This CDR3 contains 16 residues. CDR3 DNA sequence: TGTGCCAGCAGCCAAAACAGGGGGAGAGGTGGGACTGAAGCTTTCTTT. Translated, it gives CASSQNRGRGGTEAFF.

This clone was detected only a few times. CDR3 DNA: TGTGCCAGTAGTATAGACGGGCCGGACAGGGGATCTGGAAACACCATATATTTT. Amino acid sequence: CASSIDGPDRGSGNTIYF. This chain joins TRBV19 and TRBJ1-3, with 9 nucleotides matching TRBD1. Losses at the gene ends were 0 bases for V and 1 base for J; bases not matched to a gene: 7. The germline V gene has CDR1 LNHDA and CDR2 SQIVND (reference sequence). The CDR3 extends over 18 amino acids. Full variable domain (remainder filled in from reference TRBV19 and TRBJ1-3): DGGITQSPKYLFRKEGQNVTLSCEQNLNHDAMYWYRQDPGQGLRLIYYSQIVNDFQKGDIAEGYSVSREKKESFPLTVTSAQKNPTAFYLCASSIDGPDRGSGNTIYFGEGSWLTVV.

The sample holds a few counts of this clone. The gene calls are TRBV2 and TRBJ2-4; 9 nucleotides line up with TRBD1. The CDR3 runs to 17 residues. Germline-derived CDR1 and CDR2 are SNHLY and FYNNEI. The J segment lost 1 base and the V segment lost 4 bases, leaving 8 bases of the junction unmatched. The CDR3 region is CASSGPRDRAAKNIQYF. The DNA of the CDR3 is TGTGCCAGCAGTGGCCCCAGGGACAGGGCGGCCAAAAACATTCAGTACTTC.

The V gene is TRBV13, the J gene TRBJ2-1; the D gene is possibly TRBD1 (5 bases). Germline V gives CDR1 PRHDT, CDR2 FYEKMQ (reference sequence). V lost 0 bases and J 4 bases, leaving 13 bases between the germline ends. This CDR3 has 16 residues. CDR3 nucleotides: TGTGCCAGCAGCTTAGGCTTAAGGAAGGGGTACAATGAGCAGTTCTTC. Protein sequence: CASSLGLRKGYNEQFF. Full variable domain (outside the CDR3, taken from reference TRBV13 and TRBJ2-1): AAGVIQSPRHLIKEKRETATLKCYPIPRHDTVYWYQQGPGQDPQFLISFYEKMQSDKGSIPDRFSAQQFSDYHSELNMSSLELGDSALYFCASSLGLRKGYNEQFFGPGTRLTVL.

V gene TRBV9 combines with J gene TRBJ1-1; D possibly corresponds to TRBD1 (5 bases). This CDR3 comprises 13 residues. Trimming took 9 bases from V and 1 from J, leaving 13 bases between them. The germline gives CDR1 SGDLS, CDR2 YYNGEE. CDR3 amino acids: CATRGITNTEAFF. CDR3 nucleotide sequence: TGTGCCACACGGGGGATAACGAACACTGAAGCTTTCTTT.

The chain carries TRBV3-1 (or the pseudogene TRBV3-2) and TRBJ1-2; TRBD1 agrees at 7 bases. The CDR3 is 13 residues long. V gave up 3 bases and J gave up 6 bases; unmatched junction bases: 4. Germline CDR1 and CDR2: LGHDT and YNNKEL (reference sequence). The CDR3 region has the DNA TGTGCCAGCAGCCAGCCAGGGGGTCATGGCTACACCTTC. Translation gives CASSQPGGHGYTF.

The rearrangement links TRBV11-2 to TRBJ1-2, with D possibly being TRBD1 (6 bases). There are 14 residues in the CDR3. V shed 3 bases and J shed 4 bases, with 12 bases lying between them. Looked up from germline, CDR1 is SGHAT and CDR2 is FQNNGV. CDR3 loop: CASSLDSTFYGYTF. CDR3 nucleotide sequence: TGTGCCAGCAGCTTGGACAGTACCTTCTATGGCTACACCTTC.

This sequence joins TRBV6-5 and TRBJ1-1, with 9 nucleotides matching TRBD1. Germline V CDR1 and CDR2: MNHEY, SVGAGI. With 7 bases clipped from V and 1 base from J, the junction kept 4 bases outside the gene matches. This CDR3 comprises 14 residues. The DNA for the CDR3 is TGTGCCAGCAAATGGGACAGGGAGAACACTGAAGCTTTCTTT. Amino acid sequence: CASKWDRENTEAFF.

This clone appeared a single time. The chain recombines TRBV30 with TRBJ2-2; a weak D match, TRBD2 (5 bases). The CDR3 contains 14 residues. Looked up from germline, CDR1 is GTSNPN and CDR2 is SVGIG (reference sequence). Trimming cost V 3 bases and J 0 bases, with 8 bases left between them. The CDR3 DNA reads as TGTGCCTGGAGCGGGATCGCGAACACCGGGGAGCTGTTTTTT. This encodes CAWSGIANTGELFF.

The chain carries TRBV7-8 and TRBJ2-7; a weak D match, TRBD1 (6 bases). CDR3 size: 14 residues. V dropped 4 bases and J dropped 5 bases, with 15 bases sitting between them. The germline V gene has CDR1 SGHVS and CDR2 FQNEAQ. This chain's CDR3 is CASSYRALGNEQYF. The DNA of the CDR3 is TGTGCCAGCAGCTACAGGGCACTCGGGAACGAGCAGTACTTC.

This chain joins TRBV4-2 and TRBJ2-5; the D is unclear. Deletions cut 2 bases from V and 0 bases from J, with 7 bases between. CDR1 is LGHNA and CDR2 is YNFKEQ in the germline V gene. The CDR3 loop spans 14 amino acids. The CDR3 DNA reads as TGTGCCAGCAGCCAAAACACGTACCAAGAGACCCAGTACTTC. Its protein product is CASSQNTYQETQYF.

The chain couples TRBV7-9 to TRBJ1-1, with D perhaps TRBD1 (5 bases). Trimming took 5 bases from V and 4 from J, leaving 14 bases between them. This CDR3 is 14 amino acids long. Germline CDR1 and CDR2: SEHNR and FQNEAQ (reference sequence). As DNA, the CDR3 is TGTGCCAGCAGCCCCCAGGGCGGGGGCACTGAAGCTTTCTTT. Translated: CASSPQGGGTEAFF.

The CDR3 DNA follows: TGTGCCAGCTCACCCGTGACTCGATTCGGGTATGGCTACACCTTC. It codes for CASSPVTRFGYGYTF. J is TRBJ1-2 and V is TRBV18; D gene uncertain. Looked up from germline, CDR1 is KGHSH and CDR2 is LQKENI. V lost 3 bases and J lost 5, with 16 bases in between. This CDR3 has 15 amino acids.

The chain is built from TRBV6-2 or TRBV6-3 and TRBJ2-7, with D possibly matching TRBD1 (6 bases). Germline CDR1 is MNHEY and CDR2 is SVGEGT. V was shortened by 5 bases and J by 2 bases, with 16 bases between the two germline ends. The CDR3 extends over 15 amino acids. The CDR3 loop is CASSPDGAGAYEQYF. In DNA, the CDR3 is TGTGCCAGCAGTCCGGACGGGGCAGGGGCCTACGAGCAGTACTTC.

The chain combines TRBV15 with TRBJ1-1, with D tentatively TRBD1 (6 bases). The V end was cut by 1 base, the J end by 4 bases, with 13 bases between. The CDR3 extends over 15 amino acids. The germline V gene encodes CDR1 LNHNV and CDR2 YYDKDF (reference sequence). The CDR3 DNA reads as TGTGCCACCAGCAGAGGGAGGGGAGGGGGCACTGAAGCTTTCTTT. Protein product: CATSRGRGGGTEAFF.

The chain links TRBV3-1 (or the pseudogene TRBV3-2) to TRBJ1-3; D is possibly TRBD1 (6 bases). CDR3 length: 16 amino acids. Trimming removed 4 bases from V and 1 base from J, with 14 bases in between. The germline CDR1 and CDR2 sequences are LGHDT and YNNKEL (reference sequence). The CDR3 DNA follows: TGTGCCAGCAGCCTTCGAAACAGGGCGTCTGGAAACACCATATATTTT. Amino acid sequence: CASSLRNRASGNTIYF.